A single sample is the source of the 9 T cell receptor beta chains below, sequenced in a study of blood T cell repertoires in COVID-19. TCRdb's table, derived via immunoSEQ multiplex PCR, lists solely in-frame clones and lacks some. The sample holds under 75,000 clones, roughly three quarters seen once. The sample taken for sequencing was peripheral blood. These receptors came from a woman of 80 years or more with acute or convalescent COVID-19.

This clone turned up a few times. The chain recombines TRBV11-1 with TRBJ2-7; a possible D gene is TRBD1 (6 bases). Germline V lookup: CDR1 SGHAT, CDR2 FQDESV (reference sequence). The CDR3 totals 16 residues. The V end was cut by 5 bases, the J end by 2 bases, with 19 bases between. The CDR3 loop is CASSRAAGVLPYEQYF. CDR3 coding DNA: TGTGCCAGCAGCAGAGCCGCAGGGGTCCTCCCCTACGAGCAGTACTTC.

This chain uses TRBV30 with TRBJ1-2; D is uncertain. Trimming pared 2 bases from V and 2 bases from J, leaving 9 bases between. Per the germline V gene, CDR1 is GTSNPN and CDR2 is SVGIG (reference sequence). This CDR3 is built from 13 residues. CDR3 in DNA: TGTGCCTGGAGTTTGGGCATCAACTATGGCTACACCTTC. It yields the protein CAWSLGINYGYTF.

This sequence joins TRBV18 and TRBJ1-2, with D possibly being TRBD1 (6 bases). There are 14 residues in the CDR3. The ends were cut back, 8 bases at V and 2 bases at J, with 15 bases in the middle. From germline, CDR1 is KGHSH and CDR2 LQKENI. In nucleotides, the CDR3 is TGTGCCAGCACCGTGGACAGAGAGAACTATGGCTACACCTTC. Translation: CASTVDRENYGYTF.

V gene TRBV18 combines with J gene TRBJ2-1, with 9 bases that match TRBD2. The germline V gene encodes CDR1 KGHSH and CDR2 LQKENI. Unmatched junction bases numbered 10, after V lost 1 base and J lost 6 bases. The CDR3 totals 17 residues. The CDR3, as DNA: TGTGCCAGCTCACCACTGGCTCAAGCGGGAGGCCCCAATGAGCAGTTCTTC. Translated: CASSPLAQAGGPNEQFF.

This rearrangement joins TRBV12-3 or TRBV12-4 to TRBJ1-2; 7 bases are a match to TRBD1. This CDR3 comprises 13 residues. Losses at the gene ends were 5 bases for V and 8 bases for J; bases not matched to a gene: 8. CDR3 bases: TGTGCCAGCAGTCCGACAGGGCCGGAGGGCTACACCTTC. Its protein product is CASSPTGPEGYTF.

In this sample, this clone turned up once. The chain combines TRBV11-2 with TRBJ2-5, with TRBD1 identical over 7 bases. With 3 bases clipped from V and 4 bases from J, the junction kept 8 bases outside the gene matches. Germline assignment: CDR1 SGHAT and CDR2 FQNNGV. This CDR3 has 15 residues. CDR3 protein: CASSFQPTGTETQYF. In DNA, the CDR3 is TGTGCCAGCAGCTTCCAACCGACAGGGACAGAGACCCAGTACTTC. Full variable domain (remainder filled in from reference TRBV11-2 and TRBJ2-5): EAGVAQSPRYKIIEKRQSVAFWCNPISGHATLYWYQQILGQGPKLLIQFQNNGVVDDSQLPKDRFSAERLKGVDSTLKIQPAKLEDSAVYLCASSFQPTGTETQYFGPGTRLLVL.

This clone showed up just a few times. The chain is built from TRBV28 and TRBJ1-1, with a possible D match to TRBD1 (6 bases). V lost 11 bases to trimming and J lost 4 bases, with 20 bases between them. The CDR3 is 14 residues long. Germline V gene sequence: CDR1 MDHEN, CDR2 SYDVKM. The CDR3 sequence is CAARGGGSGTEAFF. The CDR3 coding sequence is TGTGCCGCCCGAGGGGGGGGGTCGGGCACTGAAGCTTTCTTT.

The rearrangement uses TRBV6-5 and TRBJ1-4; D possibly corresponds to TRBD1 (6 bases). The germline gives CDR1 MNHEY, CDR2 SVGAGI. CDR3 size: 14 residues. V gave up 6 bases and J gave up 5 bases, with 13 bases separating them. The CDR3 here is CASSLNRENEKLFF. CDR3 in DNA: TGTGCCAGCAGCCTAAACAGGGAAAATGAAAAACTGTTTTTT.

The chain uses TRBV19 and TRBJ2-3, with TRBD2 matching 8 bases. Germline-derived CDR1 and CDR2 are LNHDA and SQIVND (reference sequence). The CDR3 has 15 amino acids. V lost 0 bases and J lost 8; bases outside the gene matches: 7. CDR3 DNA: TGTGCCAGTAGTATAGATCGGCGGGAGGTCGGTACGCAGTATTTT. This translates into CASSIDRREVGTQYF.